The T cell receptor (beta chain) described here comes from a study of shared clonotypes between healthy human individuals. This CDR3 has 17 residues. V was clipped by 4 bases and J by 6 bases; unmatched bases: 8. Germline-derived CDR1 and CDR2 are SGHTA and FQGTGA. The method was immunoSEQ multiplex PCR; TCRdb's version includes in-frame clones alone and lacks a portion of them. The sample lists about 1 million clones, approximately 78% seen once, with 0.52% in the top ten. The clonotype was recovered from a man younger than 35 in good health. Some clones in this sample may be carry-over from other donors' samples. The gene calls are TRBV7-3 and TRBJ2-2, with 13 nucleotides matching TRBD2. Sequenced material: memory CD4+ T cells from PBMCs. Stated subset: CD45RA-negative fraction. The CDR3 DNA sequence: TGTGCCAGCAGCTCCAATGGACTAGCGGGAGTCCCCGGGGAGCTGTTTTTT. Translating gives CASSSNGLAGVPGELFF. Using reference TRBV7-3 and TRBJ2-2 for the parts outside the CDR3, the full variable domain is GAGVSQTPSNKVTEKGKYVELRCDPISGHTALYWYRQSLGQGPEFLIYFQGTGAADDSGLPNDRFFAVRPEGSVSTLKIQRTERGDSAVYLCASSSNGLAGVPGELFFGEGSRLTVL.